This T cell receptor (beta chain) was found in a study of blood T cells in healthy people across ages. Then a second PCR, running about 6 to 12 cycles, was carried out with a sample-barcoded 5' primer and a J-beta primer mix. From each sample, at least 2.5 million paired-end reads containing CDR3 were obtained. Using its own MiXCR run on the 5' RACE reads, TCRdb lists one record per CDR3 protein. This table holds roughly 730,000 distinct CDR3 sequences, approximately 53% found once. This clonotype was seen only once. Its antigen is still unknown. Overall study findings and caveats: The authors considered diversity estimates from one million T cells to be underestimates.

CDR3 length: 12 residues. CDR1 is SGHNT and CDR2 is YENEEA in the germline V gene. Trimming pared 6 bases from V and 5 bases from J, leaving 11 bases between. The J gene is TRBJ2-7, the V gene TRBV11-3; D could derive from TRBD1 or TRBD2 (6 bases each). The sample comprised blood. The receptor comes from a man aged 40-50 years in good health. The CDR3 nucleotides are TGTGCCAGCAGTTATAGGGGGGACGAGCAGTACTTC. Protein product: CASSYRGDEQYF.